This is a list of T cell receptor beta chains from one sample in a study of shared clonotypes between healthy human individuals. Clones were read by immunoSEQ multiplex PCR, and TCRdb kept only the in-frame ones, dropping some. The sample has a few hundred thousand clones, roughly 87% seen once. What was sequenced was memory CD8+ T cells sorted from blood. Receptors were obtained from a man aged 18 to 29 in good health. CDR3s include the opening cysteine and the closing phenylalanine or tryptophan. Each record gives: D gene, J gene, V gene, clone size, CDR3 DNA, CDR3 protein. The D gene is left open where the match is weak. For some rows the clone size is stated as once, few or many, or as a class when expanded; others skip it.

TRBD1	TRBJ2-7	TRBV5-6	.	TGTGCCAGCAGCTCGGGGGGACAGGGGTCCTACGAGCAGTACTTC	CASSSGGQGSYEQYF
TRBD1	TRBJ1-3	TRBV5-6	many	TGTGCCAGCAGCGAAACAGGGGACTCTGGAAACACCATATATTTT	CASSETGDSGNTIYF
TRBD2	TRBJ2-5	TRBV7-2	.	TGTGCCAGCAGCTTTCGTCTAGCGGGGGTCCATGAGACCCAGTACTTC	CASSFRLAGVHETQYF
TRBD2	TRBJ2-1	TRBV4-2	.	TGTGCCAGCAGCCAAGAGGCTAGCGGGGGGGGTAATGAGCAGTTCTTC	CASSQEASGGGNEQFF
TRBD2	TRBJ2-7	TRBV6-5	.	TGTGCCAGCAGTTACTCGGATAGCGGGAACGAGCAGTACTTC	CASSYSDSGNEQYF
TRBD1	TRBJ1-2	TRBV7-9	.	TGTGCCAGCAGCTTCTCCCATGGGACAGGGGGCGACGGCTACACCTTC	CASSFSHGTGGDGYTF
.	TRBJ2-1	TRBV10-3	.	TGTGCCATCGGTGAGTCGGGAGACATCGCGAATGAGCAGTTCTTC	CAIGESGDIANEQFF
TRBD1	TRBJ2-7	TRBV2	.	TGTGCCAGCAGTGGGCCCCGGACAGGCCTCCCTCAGTACTTC	CASSGPRTGLPQYF
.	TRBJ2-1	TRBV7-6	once	TGTGCCAGCAGCGAAAGACAGAATGAGCAGTTCTTC	CASSERQNEQFF
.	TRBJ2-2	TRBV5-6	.	TGTGCCAGCGGGAAACCACGGGGGCGCACCGGGGAGCTGTTTTTT	CASGKPRGRTGELFF